These 17 T cell receptor beta chains share one sample of origin, sequenced in a study of T cells in Graves' hyperthyroidism and ophthalmopathy. Regions amplified from RNA transcripts were the TCR beta CDR3 regions. When the TCR CDR3 underwent first-round RT-PCR, the HTBI primer set was used. Each CDR3 protein is one row after TCRdb ran MiXCR on the multiplex PCR reads. The table records some 420,000 distinct CDR3 sequences, roughly 13% of them present only once. Sample: blood. These receptors originate from a woman younger than 30 with Graves' hyperthyroidism.

This clonotype was seen more than once but under ten times. V gene TRBV6-1 combines with J gene TRBJ1-5; D may be TRBD1 (6 bases). The V end was cut by 6 bases, the J end by 3 bases, with 12 bases between. Germline V gives CDR1 MNHNS, CDR2 SASEGT. The CDR3 consists of 14 residues. The CDR3 reads CASRWQGNNQPQHF. CDR3 sequence (DNA): TGTGCCAGCAGATGGCAGGGGAACAATCAGCCCCAGCATTTT.

This clonotype has ten or more counts. This chain uses TRBV28 with TRBJ1-1; the D is unclear. This CDR3 contains 15 residues. The V end was cut by 3 bases, the J end by 5 bases, with 16 bases between. Germline CDR1 is MDHEN and CDR2 is SYDVKM. In DNA, the CDR3 is TGTGCCAGCAGTTTTATCCCGGGATCGAGGACTGAAGCTTTCTTT. The encoded protein is CASSFIPGSRTEAFF. Filled out from reference TRBV28 and TRBJ1-1, the complete variable domain reads DVKVTQSSRYLVKRTGEKVFLECVQDMDHENMFWYRQDPGLGLRLIYFSYDVKMKEKGDIPEGYSVSREKKERFSLILESASTNQTSMYLCASSFIPGSRTEAFFGQGTRLTVV.

Ten or more counts support this clonotype. The chain carries TRBV5-1 and TRBJ2-3; TRBD2 is a possible D gene (6 bases). The germline V gene has CDR1 SGHRS and CDR2 YFSETQ. The CDR3 length is 13 residues. Trimming cost V 4 bases and J 11 bases, with 17 bases left between them. The CDR3 bases are TGCGCCAGCAGCAGCACCGGGACTCACATGCAGTATTTT. It specifies CASSSTGTHMQYF. The entire variable domain, with the rest obtained from reference TRBV5-1 and TRBJ2-3, is as follows: KAGVTQTPRYLIKTRGQQVTLSCSPISGHRSVSWYQQTPGQGLQFLFEYFSETQRNKGNFPGRFSGRQFSNSRSEMNVSTLELGDSALYLCASSSTGTHMQYFGPGTRLTVL.

This clonotype was recorded at least ten times. The chain combines TRBV7-2 with TRBJ2-1; D remains unclear. From germline, CDR1 is SGHTA and CDR2 FQGNSA. V gave up 2 bases and J gave up 10 bases, with 21 bases separating them. The CDR3 has 16 residues. CDR3 sequence: CASSLRPRGNVGEQFF. CDR3 DNA: TGTGCCAGCAGCTTACGACCTCGCGGCAATGTAGGGGAGCAGTTCTTC.

Only a few counts were recorded for this clonotype. The chain recombines TRBV27 with TRBJ2-2, with TRBD2 identical over 7 bases. There are 17 residues in the CDR3. Germline V CDR1 and CDR2: MNHEY, SMNVEV (reference sequence). Trimming took 3 bases from V and 4 from J; bases not matched to a gene: 11. The CDR3 DNA is TGTGCCAGCAGTTTTCTTCGGGGTCGGACTAGCACCGGGGAGCTGTTTTTT. Translation gives CASSFLRGRTSTGELFF.

The J gene is TRBJ2-7, the V gene TRBV19; possible D gene TRBD1, 6 bases. Germline-derived CDR1 and CDR2 are LNHDA and SQIVND (reference sequence). The V end lost 0 bases, the J end lost 0 bases, and 9 bases lay between the germline ends. CDR3 length: 15 residues. CDR3 in amino acids: CASSIEGAPSYEQYF. As DNA, the CDR3 is TGTGCCAGTAGTATAGAGGGGGCACCCTCCTACGAGCAGTACTTC. Full variable domain (outside the CDR3, taken from reference TRBV19 and TRBJ2-7): DGGITQSPKYLFRKEGQNVTLSCEQNLNHDAMYWYRQDPGQGLRLIYYSQIVNDFQKGDIAEGYSVSREKKESFPLTVTSAQKNPTAFYLCASSIEGAPSYEQYFGPGTRLTVT.

There are many counts of this clonotype. The chain couples TRBV20-1 to TRBJ2-5; no definite D call. Trimming removed 6 bases at V and 1 base at J, with 9 bases between. Germline assignment: CDR1 DFQATT and CDR2 SNEGSKA (reference sequence). The CDR3 is 12 amino acids. The CDR3 protein is CSALRSQETQYF. CDR3 coding DNA: TGCAGTGCCTTGAGGAGCCAAGAGACCCAGTACTTC.

This clonotype showed up just a few times. The CDR3 DNA sequence: TGCAGTGCTAGAGAAGCGCGTCAGGGTGAGCAGTTCTTC. This gives the protein CSAREARQGEQFF. This chain connects TRBV20-1 to TRBJ2-1; D perhaps matches TRBD1 (5 bases). Germline V gene sequence: CDR1 DFQATT, CDR2 SNEGSKA (reference sequence). This CDR3 comprises 13 residues. The ends were cut back, 0 bases at V and 9 bases at J, with 12 bases in the middle.

This clonotype was seen at least ten times. This rearrangement joins TRBV5-1 to TRBJ1-4; unclear D gene. The CDR3 is 15 residues long. The germline gives CDR1 SGHRS, CDR2 YFSETQ. V lost 0 bases and J 3 bases, leaving 9 bases between the germline ends. Here the CDR3 DNA reads TGCGCCAGCAGCTTGGCCCAACGGTCTAATGAAAAACTGTTTTTT. Protein: CASSLAQRSNEKLFF. Full variable domain (outside the CDR3, taken from reference TRBV5-1 and TRBJ1-4): KAGVTQTPRYLIKTRGQQVTLSCSPISGHRSVSWYQQTPGQGLQFLFEYFSETQRNKGNFPGRFSGRQFSNSRSEMNVSTLELGDSALYLCASSLAQRSNEKLFFGSGTQLSVL.

The chain couples TRBV7-2 to TRBJ1-6; TRBD1 aligns across 8 bases. Trimming cost V 1 base and J 10 bases; bases outside gene matches: 6. The germline gives CDR1 SGHTA, CDR2 FQGNSA. CDR3 length equals 15 residues. The CDR3 DNA reads TGTGCCAGCAGCTTAGAAGGACAGGGTTACTCACCCCTCCACTTT. Translation: CASSLEGQGYSPLHF.

This clonotype has ten or more counts. J is TRBJ2-3 and V is TRBV28; D could derive from TRBD1 or TRBD2 (5 bases each). V gave up 6 bases and J gave up 4 bases, with 14 bases separating them. This CDR3 has 14 residues. CDR1 and CDR2 from the germline V gene are MDHEN and SYDVKM. Here the CDR3 reads CASSLGTVPDTQYF. In DNA form, the CDR3 reads TGTGCCAGCAGCCTTGGGACCGTCCCAGATACGCAGTATTTT.

This clonotype was seen at least ten times. The chain is built from TRBV5-8 and TRBJ2-5; the match to TRBD2 covers 14 bases. V shed 2 bases, J shed 3 bases, and the junction held 3 bases outside the gene matches. The CDR3 runs 16 residues. The germline V gene encodes CDR1 SGHTS and CDR2 YDEGEE. CDR3 region: CASSFATSGREETQYF. In DNA, the CDR3 is TGTGCCAGCAGCTTTGCGACTAGCGGGAGGGAAGAGACCCAGTACTTC.

In its sample, this clonotype was seen many times. V usage is TRBV30 and J usage is TRBJ2-3; 10 bases are shared with TRBD2. The V gene's germline CDR1 is GTSNPN and CDR2 SVGIG (reference sequence). The CDR3 has 15 residues. Germline trimming cut 1 base from V and 5 bases from J; bases unmatched to any gene: 6. The CDR3 DNA sequence: TGTGCCTGGAGTGGGAGCGGGAGGGCCAAAGATACGCAGTATTTT. Translation: CAWSGSGRAKDTQYF.

This clonotype was detected ten times or more. The genes are TRBV6-1 and TRBJ2-1; D is undetermined. The CDR3 is made up of 15 amino acids. Between the trimmed V and J ends, which lost 2 bases and 0 bases, there was a span of 8 bases. Looked up from germline, CDR1 is MNHNS and CDR2 is SASEGT. In DNA form, the CDR3 reads TGTGCCAGCAGTGAAAGGACCCACTCCTACAATGAGCAGTTCTTC. Translating gives CASSERTHSYNEQFF.

This clonotype has only a few counts. This chain joins TRBV6-1 and TRBJ2-1, with 8 bases fitting TRBD1. This CDR3 region has 12 residues. Germline V gene sequence: CDR1 MNHNS, CDR2 SASEGT. V lost 6 bases to trimming and J lost 9 bases; unmatched junction nucleotides: 4. Here the CDR3 DNA reads TGTGCCAGCAGGGGAGACAGGGGTGAGCAGTTCTTC. This codes for CASRGDRGEQFF.

Ten or more counts support this clonotype. The chain has TRBV12-3 or TRBV12-4 and TRBJ1-1; D gene unclear. The CDR3 is made up of 13 amino acids. V lost 4 bases and J lost 6, with 12 bases in between. The CDR3 bases are TGTGCCAGCAGTTCCCCAGGCCTCCCTGAAGCTTTCTTT. Amino acid sequence: CASSSPGLPEAFF.

This clonotype showed up many times. The chain carries TRBV20-1 and TRBJ2-1, with TRBD2 as a possible D gene (6 bases). This CDR3 has 15 amino acids. Trimming took 6 bases from V and 8 from J, leaving 23 bases between them. CDR1 is DFQATT and CDR2 is SNEGSKA in the germline V gene (reference sequence). CDR3 DNA: TGCAGTGCCCCGGAAGTAAAGGTCGGAGGGGATGAGCAGTTCTTC. Protein sequence: CSAPEVKVGGDEQFF.